The 2 T cell receptor beta chains in this list originate from one sample, sequenced in a study of blood T cell repertoires in COVID-19. Using immunoSEQ multiplex PCR, the repertoire was profiled, and TCRdb retains in-frame clones only, with some absent. The sample shows 130,000 to 150,000 clones, around 84% of them seen only once. The sequenced material came from peripheral blood. The receptors stem from a human donor in a cohort sampled during active COVID-19.

The chain is built from TRBV29-1 and TRBJ1-2; TRBD1 matches 9 bases. CDR3 length: 13 residues. V lost 2 bases and J lost 8; bases outside the gene matches: 6. The germline V gene has CDR1 SQVTM and CDR2 ANQGSEA. In DNA form, the CDR3 reads TGCAGCGTTGAAACAGGGGGCGCAAGGGGCTACACCTTC. Protein: CSVETGGARGYTF.

The chain employs TRBV11-3 and TRBJ2-3; D unresolved. The V end lost 3 bases, the J end lost 5 bases, and 3 bases lay between the germline ends. The germline gives CDR1 SGHNT, CDR2 YENEEA. The CDR3 covers 11 residues. The CDR3 nucleotides are TGTGCCAGCAGCTTCGGAGATACGCAGTATTTT. Translated: CASSFGDTQYF. The complete variable domain, with remaining parts taken from reference TRBV11-3 and TRBJ2-3, reads EAGVVQSPRYKIIEKKQPVAFWCNPISGHNTLYWYLQNLGQGPELLIRYENEEAVDDSQLPKDRFSAERLKGVDSTLKIQPAELGDSAVYLCASSFGDTQYFGPGTRLTVL.